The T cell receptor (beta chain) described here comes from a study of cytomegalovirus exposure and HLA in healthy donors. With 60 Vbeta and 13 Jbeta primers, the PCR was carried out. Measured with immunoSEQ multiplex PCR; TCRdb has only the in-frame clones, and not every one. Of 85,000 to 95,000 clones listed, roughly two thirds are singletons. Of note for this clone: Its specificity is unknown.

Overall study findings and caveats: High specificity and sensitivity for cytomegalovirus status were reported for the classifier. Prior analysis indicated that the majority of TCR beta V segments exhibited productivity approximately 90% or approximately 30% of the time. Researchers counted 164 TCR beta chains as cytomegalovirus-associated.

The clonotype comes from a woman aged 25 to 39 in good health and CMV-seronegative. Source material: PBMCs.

The DNA of the CDR3 is TGTGCCAGCAGTGTTGAGGGCTACGAGCAGTACTTC. Translated, it gives CASSVEGYEQYF. This chain joins TRBV2 and TRBJ2-7, with a weak D call TRBD2 (5 bases). From germline, CDR1 is SNHLY and CDR2 FYNNEI. The V end lost 4 bases, the J end lost 3 bases, and 7 bases lay between the germline ends. The CDR3 is 12 amino acids.